The 12 T cell receptor beta chains listed next were all sequenced from one sample in a study of technical replicates of blood from several donors. The protocol was immunoSEQ multiplex PCR, while the TCRdb copy is restricted to in-frame clones and leaves out a portion. The repertoire includes some 50,000 clones, around 94% of them detected once, and 0.2% to 0.25% sits in the top ten. Source material: T cells isolated from PBMCs. The source of these receptors is a human donor in good health.

This clone was detected only once. This chain connects TRBV7-8 to TRBJ1-4; tentative D call: TRBD1 (5 bases). The CDR3 is 15 residues long. In germline, CDR1 is SGHVS, CDR2 FQNEAQ. Trimming shortened V by 2 bases and J by 8 bases, and 15 bases separated the two germline ends. The CDR3 nucleotides read TGTGCCAGCAGCTTAAGGCGCAGGGCCGAGGAAAAACTGTTTTTT. Amino acid sequence: CASSLRRRAEEKLFF.

DNA for the CDR3: TGTGCCAGCAGCTTACGGAGGGTGGGGATCTCCTCCTACGAGCAGTACTTC. Amino acid sequence: CASSLRRVGISSYEQYF. The chain recombines TRBV7-9 with TRBJ2-7, with a weak D call TRBD2 (6 bases). V gave up 2 bases and J gave up 0 bases, with 17 bases separating them. Germline V lookup: CDR1 SEHNR, CDR2 FQNEAQ (reference sequence). This CDR3 has 17 residues.

This chain uses TRBV5-5 with TRBJ2-7, with D hard to call. The CDR3 is 13 residues long. Germline loops: CDR1 SGHKS, CDR2 YYEKEE (reference sequence). The V gene lost 3 bases and the J gene lost 3 bases, with 10 bases spanning the gap. The CDR3: CASSYGRYYEQYF. The CDR3 DNA reads TGTGCCAGCAGCTATGGCAGGTACTACGAGCAGTACTTC.

CDR3 loop: CASSPDSVFYEQYF. The CDR3 DNA reads as TGTGCCAGCAGCCCCGACTCCGTTTTCTACGAGCAGTACTTC. The chain has TRBV7-2 and TRBJ2-7; no clear D gene. This CDR3 is built from 14 residues. The germline V and J ends were trimmed by 5 bases and 3 bases, with 14 bases remaining between them. Germline V lookup: CDR1 SGHTA, CDR2 FQGNSA.

The V gene is TRBV9, the J gene TRBJ2-7, with 10 bases lining up with TRBD2. CDR3 length: 14 amino acids. Germline lookup yields CDR1 SGDLS and CDR2 YYNGEE. V was clipped by 0 bases and J by 3 bases; unmatched bases: 0. CDR3 DNA: TGTGCCAGCAGCGTAGCTAGCGGGAGCTACGAGCAGTACTTC. Its protein product is CASSVASGSYEQYF. The whole variable domain, remainder taken from reference TRBV9 and TRBJ2-7, is DSGVTQTPKHLITATGQRVTLRCSPRSGDLSVYWYQQSLDQGLQFLIQYYNGEERAKGNILERFSAQQFPDLHSELNLSSLELGDSALYFCASSVASGSYEQYFGPGTRLTVT.

To note about this clone: One junction end disagrees with the germline gene, perhaps due to a read error. The chain is built from TRBV5-4 and TRBJ2-7; the match to TRBD2 covers 7 bases. Germline V gene data show CDR1 as SGHNT and CDR2 as YYREEE (reference sequence). The CDR3 is made up of 15 amino acids. As DNA, the CDR3 is TGTGCCAGCAGTTTGGGGGGGGGACTGTCCTACGAGCAGTACTTC. Protein product: CASSLGGGLSYEQYF.

The chain uses TRBV9 and TRBJ2-1, with TRBD2 matching 9 bases. This CDR3 has 15 amino acids. V lost 0 bases, J lost 8 bases, and 6 bases stayed unmatched. Germline CDR1 is SGDLS and CDR2 is YYNGEE. CDR3 amino acids: CASSVELAGTHEQFF. The CDR3 bases are TGTGCCAGCAGCGTAGAGCTAGCGGGAACCCATGAGCAGTTCTTC. Together with reference TRBV9 and TRBJ2-1, the CDR3 gives the full variable domain: DSGVTQTPKHLITATGQRVTLRCSPRSGDLSVYWYQQSLDQGLQFLIQYYNGEERAKGNILERFSAQQFPDLHSELNLSSLELGDSALYFCASSVELAGTHEQFFGPGTRLTVL.

The chain uses TRBV5-4 and TRBJ2-2, with 9 bases aligning to TRBD1. Germline lookup yields CDR1 SGHNT and CDR2 YYREEE (reference sequence). The CDR3 loop spans 16 amino acids. Unmatched junction bases numbered 9, after V lost 3 bases and J lost 6 bases. CDR3 nucleotide sequence: TGTGCCAGCAGCTCCGGGACAGGGAAGTTCTCCGGGGAGCTGTTTTTT. It translates to CASSSGTGKFSGELFF.

The rearrangement links TRBV7-8 to TRBJ2-7, with TRBD1 identical over 7 bases. Germline-derived CDR1 and CDR2 are SGHVS and FQNEAQ. J lost 3 bases, V lost 3 bases, and 8 bases had no gene match. The CDR3 contains 15 residues. DNA of the CDR3: TGTGCCAGCAGCTTTGGGACAGTGTATTACTACGAGCAGTACTTC. This encodes CASSFGTVYYYEQYF. The full variable domain, rest sourced from reference TRBV7-8 and TRBJ2-7, is GAGVSQSPRYKVAKRGQDVALRCDPISGHVSLFWYQQALGQGPEFLTYFQNEAQLDKSGLPSDRFFAERPEGSVSTLKIQRTQQEDSAVYLCASSFGTVYYYEQYFGPGTRLTVT.

V gene TRBV10-1 combines with J gene TRBJ1-5; D unresolved. V was pared by 8 bases and J by 0 bases, with 17 bases between. Germline V gene data show CDR1 as WNHNN and CDR2 as SYGVQD (reference sequence). This CDR3 has 16 amino acids. This chain's CDR3 is CASRGVEDSSNQPQHF. The CDR3 DNA reads as TGCGCCAGCCGCGGGGTGGAGGATAGTAGCAATCAGCCCCAGCATTTT.

V gene TRBV7-9 combines with J gene TRBJ1-1; 8 positions match TRBD1. The germline gives CDR1 SEHNR, CDR2 FQNEAQ (reference sequence). The ends lost 6 bases at V and 3 bases at J; junction bases unmatched: 6. The CDR3 is 14 amino acids. The CDR3 coding sequence is TGTGCCAGCAGTTCAGGGGGCCCACACACTGAAGCTTTCTTT. Its translation is CASSSGGPHTEAFF.

The chain carries TRBV7-9 and TRBJ2-1, with 16 bases fitting TRBD2. Germline V CDR1 and CDR2: SEHNR, FQNEAQ (reference sequence). Unmatched junction bases numbered 9, after V lost 5 bases and J lost 8 bases. There are 17 residues in the CDR3. CDR3: CASSPGTSGGALDEQFF. The CDR3 coding sequence is TGTGCCAGCAGCCCAGGGACTAGCGGGGGGGCCTTAGATGAGCAGTTCTTC.